A single sample gave rise to the 6 T cell receptor beta chains below, sequenced in a study of pediatric ulcerative colitis. The repertoire was sequenced with immunoSEQ multiplex PCR; TCRdb's copy has only in-frame clones and lacks some. The repertoire holds tens of thousands of clones, with around 69% as singletons. The rectum was sampled with one to two pinch biopsies at colonoscopy. The material sequenced was gut tissue. These receptors were collected from a boy between 10 and 17 years old with severe ulcerative colitis.

J is TRBJ1-2 and V is TRBV5-6; TRBD1 is a possible D gene (5 bases). The CDR3 is 14 amino acids. V was pared by 3 bases and J by 0 bases, with 9 bases between. The germline V gene encodes CDR1 SGHDT and CDR2 YYEEEE. CDR3 nucleotides: TGTGCCAGCAGCTCTTGGGGGACTAACTATGGCTACACCTTC. Translating it yields CASSSWGTNYGYTF.

The rearrangement links TRBV7-3 to TRBJ2-2; D is possibly TRBD2 (6 bases). Germline V lookup: CDR1 SGHTA, CDR2 FQGTGA. The CDR3 is 13 amino acids. V was cut by 5 bases and J by 6 bases, with 10 bases left in between. The CDR3 sequence: CASSRTTPGELFF. The CDR3 DNA follows: TGTGCCAGCAGCCGGACTACGCCCGGGGAGCTGTTTTTT.

The chain joins TRBV7-9 to TRBJ1-1, with 7 bases lining up with TRBD1. Per germline, CDR1 SEHNR and CDR2 FQNEAQ (reference sequence). The ends lost 7 bases at V and 7 bases at J; junction bases unmatched: 12. The CDR3 is 14 amino acids. DNA for the CDR3: TGTGCCAGCATTCAAGGGACAGTGTCGCGTGAAGCTTTCTTT. This sequence encodes CASIQGTVSREAFF.

The chain is built from TRBV9 and TRBJ1-1; 10 bases match TRBD1. The germline V gene encodes CDR1 SGDLS and CDR2 YYNGEE. The CDR3 has 18 residues. Trimming cost V 3 bases and J 4 bases; bases outside gene matches: 15. CDR3 nucleotide sequence: TGTGCCAGCAGCGCACTAGTGGGACAGGGGTCTATTAGCACTGAAGCTTTCTTT. This encodes CASSALVGQGSISTEAFF.

This chain uses TRBV7-2 with TRBJ2-3, with D possibly TRBD2 on 6 matching bases. The V end was cut by 2 bases, the J end by 5 bases, with 20 bases between. This CDR3 is 17 amino acids long. The germline V gene has CDR1 SGHTA and CDR2 FQGNSA. The CDR3 bases are TGTGCCAGCAGCTTACGTTTGGGGGGTGTCAATGGAGATACGCAGTATTTT. This encodes CASSLRLGGVNGDTQYF.

This clone was detected a few times. The chain couples TRBV4-3 to TRBJ1-6, with D perhaps matching TRBD1 (5 bases). Germline-derived CDR1 and CDR2 are LGHNA and YSLEER. The CDR3 covers 15 residues. Trimming took off 4 bases at V and 12 bases at J, with 19 bases between the two ends. The CDR3 region is CASSRTQAGLRPLHF. The DNA of the CDR3 is TGCGCCAGCAGCCGAACGCAGGCAGGGTTAAGACCCCTCCACTTT.